The 14 T cell receptor beta chains given below trace back to one sample, sequenced in a study of T cells in women clearing cervical HPV infection. Profiling relied on immunoSEQ multiplex PCR, and the TCRdb table lists in-frame clones only, not all of them. This listing includes under 45,000 clones. Sequences were obtained from blood buffy coat. The origin of the receptors is a woman aged 18 to 75 with a cervical HPV16 infection that either progressed to CIN3+ or cleared (not recorded which).

For this clone: Read coverage stops 3 residues before the CDR3 terminus; the germline J gene supplies the remainder. The chain combines TRBV19 with TRBJ2-5; 8 nucleotides agree with TRBD2. The V segment lost 5 bases and the J segment 5 bases; nucleotides outside the gene matches: 10. The V gene's germline CDR1 is LNHDA and CDR2 SQIVND (reference sequence). The CDR3 is 15 amino acids. The part of the CDR3 DNA that was read is TGTGCCAGTAGTCCAACGCGGGGGGCGGGTGAGACC. Its protein product is CASSPTRGAGET. The whole CDR3 sequence is CASSPTRGAGETQYF.

Details on this clone: Read sequence stops 3 residues before the CDR3 end, and the germline J gene provides the missing end. The V call is TRBV5-1, the J call TRBJ1-1, with D hard to call. Per germline, CDR1 SGHRS and CDR2 YFSETQ. The ends were cut back, 4 bases at V and 7 bases at J, with 8 bases in the middle. CDR3 size: 11 residues. Incomplete CDR3 DNA: TGCGCCAGCAGCCAAGAGGGTGAA. Its translation is CASSQEGE. The CDR3, in full, reads CASSQEGEAFF.

With regard to this clone: The read finishes 3 residues shy of the CDR3 end, and the germline J gene is used to complete it. The chain has TRBV19 and TRBJ2-2; D perhaps matches TRBD1 (6 bases). The CDR3 has 13 amino acids. V was pared by 6 bases and J by 3 bases, with 8 bases between. Germline CDR1 LNHDA, CDR2 SQIVND (reference sequence). The CDR3 reads CASSRTDTGELFF. The DNA read from the CDR3 is TGTGCCAGTAGCCGGACAGACACCGGGGAG. Complete variable domain (other parts from reference TRBV19 and TRBJ2-2): DGGITQSPKYLFRKEGQNVTLSCEQNLNHDAMYWYRQDPGQGLRLIYYSQIVNDFQKGDIAEGYSVSREKKESFPLTVTSAQKNPTAFYLCASSRTDTGELFFGEGSRLTVL.

Comment on this clone: Coverage ceases 3 residues before the CDR3 finishes, and the germline J gene fills in the end. The rearrangement links TRBV10-1 to TRBJ2-3; TRBD2 matches 8 bases. The CDR3 runs to 17 residues. CDR1 and CDR2 (germline): WNHNN, SYGVQD (reference sequence). V shed 4 bases and J 3 bases; nucleotides not matched to a gene: 12. The CDR3 here is CASSAHGAGEGTDTQYF. The CDR3 bases that were read are TGCGCCAGCAGTGCTCACGGAGCGGGAGAAGGGACAGATACG.

Notes on this clone: Read coverage stops 3 residues before the CDR3 terminus; the germline J gene supplies the remainder. The rearrangement uses TRBV29-1 and TRBJ2-7; 11 nucleotides match TRBD1. CDR3 length: 13 residues. Germline V gene data show CDR1 as SQVTM and CDR2 as ANQGSEA. The J segment lost 3 bases and the V segment lost 7 bases, leaving 5 bases of the junction unmatched. The chain's CDR3 is CSAGGTGGYEQYF. Partial CDR3 DNA: TGCAGCGCCGGGGGGACAGGGGGCTACGAG.

Points on this clone: The read terminates 3 residues ahead of where the CDR3 ends, so the germline J gene completes it. The chain uses TRBV7-9 and TRBJ2-2; D remains unclear. From germline, CDR1 is SEHNR and CDR2 FQNEAQ (reference sequence). CDR3 length equals 13 residues. CDR3 sequence reads: CASSLGPNEKLFF. CDR3 DNA (partial): TGTGCCAGCAGCTTGGGCCCGAATGAAAAG.

On this clone: The observed sequence ends 3 residues before the CDR3 terminus, with the missing tail filled in from the germline J gene. The gene calls are TRBV20-1 and TRBJ2-5, with D perhaps TRBD2 (6 bases). This CDR3 contains 16 residues. V lost 2 bases and J lost 2, with 18 bases in between. Per germline, CDR1 DFQATT and CDR2 SNEGSKA (reference sequence). CDR3 sequence: CSARPRGWGSQETQYF. CDR3 bases read: TGCAGTGCTAGACCCCGGGGGTGGGGTTCGCAAGAGACC.

Details on this clone: The read falls 3 residues short of the CDR3 end, and the missing part is taken from the germline J gene. The chain recombines TRBV4-1 with TRBJ1-6; tentatively, D is TRBD1 (6 bases). Germline loops: CDR1 MGHRA, CDR2 YSYEKL. There are 18 residues in the CDR3. The germline V and J ends were trimmed by 0 bases and 7 bases, with 19 bases remaining between them. CDR3 in amino acids: CASSQDLLWGLPNSPLHF. Incomplete CDR3 DNA: TGCGCCAGCAGCCAAGATTTACTTTGGGGGCTGCCGAATTCACCC.

On this clone itself: With the read ending 3 residues before the CDR3 end, the germline J gene is used to fill in that end. The chain joins TRBV20-1 to TRBJ1-1; 8 nucleotides line up with TRBD1. The CDR3 has 15 amino acids. From germline, CDR1 is DFQATT and CDR2 SNEGSKA (reference sequence). The ends lost 6 bases at V and 1 base at J; junction bases unmatched: 10. The sequenced part of the CDR3 DNA is TGCAGTGCCCCCGACAGGGGAAGAGAGAACACTGAA. This gives the protein CSAPDRGRENTE. The CDR3 as a whole reads CSAPDRGRENTEAFF.

Notes on this clone: The read ends 3 residues early relative to the CDR3; the germline J gene fills the gap. The rearrangement uses TRBV14 and TRBJ2-2; TRBD2 agrees at 7 bases. This CDR3 has 15 amino acids. Germline assignment: CDR1 SGHDN and CDR2 FVKESK. Trimming cost V 0 bases and J 7 bases; bases outside gene matches: 5. The part of the CDR3 DNA that was read is TGTGCCAGCAGCCAAGATCCACTAGCGATCGGGGAG. This gives the protein CASSQDPLAIGE. The CDR3 in full is CASSQDPLAIGELFF.

About this clone: Germline and junction disagree at one end, which may indicate a read error. The read finishes 3 residues shy of the CDR3 end, and the germline J gene is used to complete it. The same CDR3 is also encoded by other DNA sequences in this sample. This sequence joins TRBV30 and TRBJ1-3; D uncertain. The germline CDR1 and CDR2 sequences are GTSNPN and SVGIG (reference sequence). This CDR3 region has 16 residues. The CDR3 bases that were read are TGTGCCTACATTCTGACACACACCATCCCTGGAAACACG. This gives the protein CAYILTHTIPGNT. The CDR3 in its entirety is CAYILTHTIPGNTIYF.

As regards this clone: The read is 3 residues too short to cover the CDR3 end, so that end is filled in from the germline J gene. The gene calls are TRBV30 and TRBJ2-2, with 7 nucleotides matching TRBD1. This CDR3 has 14 residues. CDR1 and CDR2 from the germline V gene are GTSNPN and SVGIG (reference sequence). The CDR3 DNA, read in part, is TGTGCCTGGGGGACAGCTCCTGGGGCCAACGTG. This translates into CAWGTAPGANV. The entire CDR3 is CAWGTAPGANVLFF. The whole variable domain, remainder taken from reference TRBV30 and TRBJ2-2, is SQTIHQWPATLVQPVGSPLSLECTVEGTSNPNLYWYRQAAGRGLQLLFYSVGIGQISSEVPQNLSASRPQDRQFILSSKKLLLSDSGFYLCAWGTAPGANVLFFGEGSRLTVL.

Concerning this clone itself: Read sequence stops 3 residues before the CDR3 end, and the germline J gene provides the missing end. The V gene is TRBV10-1, the J gene TRBJ2-1, with 13 bases lining up with TRBD2. The CDR3 length is 15 residues. Germline-derived CDR1 and CDR2 are WNHNN and SYGVQD (reference sequence). Germline trimming cut 3 bases from V and 8 bases from J; bases unmatched to any gene: 4. CDR3 loop: CASSELAGGRHEQFF. The sequenced part of the CDR3 DNA is TGCGCCAGCAGTGAACTAGCGGGAGGGCGACATGAG.

With regard to this clone: Read data end 3 residues before the CDR3 end; the end is taken from the germline J gene. This sequence joins TRBV30 and TRBJ1-1; 7 bases fit TRBD1. The CDR3 length is 11 residues. In germline, CDR1 is GTSNPN, CDR2 SVGIG (reference sequence). The part of the CDR3 DNA that was read is TGTGCCTGGAGTGGCGACAGGGAC. Translated, it gives CAWSGDRD. The whole CDR3 sequence reads CAWSGDRDAFF.